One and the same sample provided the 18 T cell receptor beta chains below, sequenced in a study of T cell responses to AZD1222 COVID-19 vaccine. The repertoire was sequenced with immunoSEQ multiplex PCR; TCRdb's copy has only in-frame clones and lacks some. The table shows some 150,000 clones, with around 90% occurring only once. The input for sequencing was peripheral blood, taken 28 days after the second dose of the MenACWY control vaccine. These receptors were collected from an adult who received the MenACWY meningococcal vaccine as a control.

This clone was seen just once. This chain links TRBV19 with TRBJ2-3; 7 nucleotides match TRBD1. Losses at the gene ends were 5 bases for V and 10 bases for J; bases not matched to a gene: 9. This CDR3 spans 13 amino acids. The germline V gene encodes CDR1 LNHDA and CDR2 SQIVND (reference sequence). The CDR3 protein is CASSAKWDSPQYF. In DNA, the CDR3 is TGTGCCAGTAGTGCTAAATGGGACAGTCCGCAGTATTTT.

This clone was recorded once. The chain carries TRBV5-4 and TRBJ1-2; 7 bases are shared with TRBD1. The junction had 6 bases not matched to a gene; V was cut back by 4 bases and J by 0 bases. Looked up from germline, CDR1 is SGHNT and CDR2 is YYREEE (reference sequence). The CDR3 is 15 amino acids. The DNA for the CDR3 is TGTGCCAGCAGCCCGCAGGGACAGTCTAACTATGGCTACACCTTC. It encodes CASSPQGQSNYGYTF.

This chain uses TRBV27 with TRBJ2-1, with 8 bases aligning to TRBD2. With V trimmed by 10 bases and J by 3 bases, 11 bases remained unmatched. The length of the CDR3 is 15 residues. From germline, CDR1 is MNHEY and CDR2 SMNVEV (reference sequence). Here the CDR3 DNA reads TGTGCCACAAATAGCGGGATCCTGGGCTACAATGAGCAGTTCTTC. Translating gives CATNSGILGYNEQFF.

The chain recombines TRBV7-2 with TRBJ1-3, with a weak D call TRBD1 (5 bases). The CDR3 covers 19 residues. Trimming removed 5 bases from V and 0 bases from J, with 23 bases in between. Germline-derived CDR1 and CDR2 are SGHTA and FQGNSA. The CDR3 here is CASSPLHSGRGGSGNTIYF. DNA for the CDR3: TGTGCCAGCAGCCCCCTCCATTCAGGGCGGGGAGGCTCTGGAAACACCATATATTTT.

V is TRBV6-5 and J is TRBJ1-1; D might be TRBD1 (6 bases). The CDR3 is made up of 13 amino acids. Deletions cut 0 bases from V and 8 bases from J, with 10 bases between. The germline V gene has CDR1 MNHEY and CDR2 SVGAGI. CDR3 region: CASSYSIGTEAFF. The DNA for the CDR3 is TGTGCCAGCAGTTACTCGATTGGGACAGAAGCTTTCTTT.

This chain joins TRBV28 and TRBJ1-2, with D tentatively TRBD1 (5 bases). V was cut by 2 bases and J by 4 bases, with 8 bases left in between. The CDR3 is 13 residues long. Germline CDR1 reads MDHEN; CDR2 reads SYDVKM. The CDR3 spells CASSLQGLYGYTF. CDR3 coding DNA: TGTGCCAGCAGTTTACAGGGCCTCTATGGCTACACCTTC.

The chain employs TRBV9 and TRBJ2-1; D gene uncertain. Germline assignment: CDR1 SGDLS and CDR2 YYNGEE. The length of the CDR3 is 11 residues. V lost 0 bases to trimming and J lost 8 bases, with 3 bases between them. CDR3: CASSVEDEQFF. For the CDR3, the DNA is TGTGCCAGCAGCGTAGAGGATGAGCAGTTCTTC.

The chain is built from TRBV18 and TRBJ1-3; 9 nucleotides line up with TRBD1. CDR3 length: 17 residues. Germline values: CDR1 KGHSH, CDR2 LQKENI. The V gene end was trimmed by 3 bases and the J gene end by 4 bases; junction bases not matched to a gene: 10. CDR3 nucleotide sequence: TGTGCCAGCTCACCGAATACAGGGGGCGATTACGGAAACACCATATATTTT. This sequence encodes CASSPNTGGDYGNTIYF.

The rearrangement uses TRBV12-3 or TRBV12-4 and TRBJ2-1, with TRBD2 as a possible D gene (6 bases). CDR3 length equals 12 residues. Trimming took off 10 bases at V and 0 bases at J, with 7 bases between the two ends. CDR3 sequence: CATGSSYNEQFF. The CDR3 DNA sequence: TGTGCCACCGGGAGCTCCTACAATGAGCAGTTCTTC.

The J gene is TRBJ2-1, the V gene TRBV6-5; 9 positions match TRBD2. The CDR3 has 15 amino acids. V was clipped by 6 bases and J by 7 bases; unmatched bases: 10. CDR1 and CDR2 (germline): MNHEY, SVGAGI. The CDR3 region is CASRYGVAGANEQFF. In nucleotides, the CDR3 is TGTGCCAGCAGATACGGTGTAGCGGGAGCGAATGAGCAGTTCTTC.

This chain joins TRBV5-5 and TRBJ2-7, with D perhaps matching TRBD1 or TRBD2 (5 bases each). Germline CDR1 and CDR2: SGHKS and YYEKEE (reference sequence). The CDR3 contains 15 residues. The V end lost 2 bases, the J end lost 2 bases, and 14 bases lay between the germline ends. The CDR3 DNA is TGTGCCAGCAGCTTTTACGGGGCTGGAACCTACGAGCAGTACTTC. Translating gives CASSFYGAGTYEQYF.

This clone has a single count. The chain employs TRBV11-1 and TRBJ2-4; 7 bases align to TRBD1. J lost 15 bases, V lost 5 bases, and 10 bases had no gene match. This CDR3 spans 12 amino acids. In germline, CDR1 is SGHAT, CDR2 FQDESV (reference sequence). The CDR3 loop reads CASSVDRVRRYF. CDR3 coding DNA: TGTGCCAGCAGCGTCGACAGGGTTCGCCGGTACTTC.

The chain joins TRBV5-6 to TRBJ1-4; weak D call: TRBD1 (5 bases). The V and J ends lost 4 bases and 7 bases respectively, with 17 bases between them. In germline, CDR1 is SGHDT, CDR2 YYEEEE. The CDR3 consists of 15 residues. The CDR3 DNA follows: TGTGCCAGCAGCCCCGATCAGGGTCTCGGTGAAAAACTGTTTTTT. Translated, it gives CASSPDQGLGEKLFF.

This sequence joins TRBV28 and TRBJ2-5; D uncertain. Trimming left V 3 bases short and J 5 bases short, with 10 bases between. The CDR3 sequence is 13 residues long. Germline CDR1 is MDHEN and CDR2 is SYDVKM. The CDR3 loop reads CASSLIPVETQYF. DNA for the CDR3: TGTGCCAGCAGTTTGATCCCGGTGGAGACCCAGTACTTC.

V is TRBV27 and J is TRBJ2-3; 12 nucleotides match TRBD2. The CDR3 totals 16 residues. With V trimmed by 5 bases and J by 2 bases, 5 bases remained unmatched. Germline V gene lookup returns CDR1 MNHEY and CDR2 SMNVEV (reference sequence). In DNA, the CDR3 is TGTGCCAGCAGTCGGACTAGCGGGATTACCACAGATACGCAGTATTTT. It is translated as CASSRTSGITTDTQYF.

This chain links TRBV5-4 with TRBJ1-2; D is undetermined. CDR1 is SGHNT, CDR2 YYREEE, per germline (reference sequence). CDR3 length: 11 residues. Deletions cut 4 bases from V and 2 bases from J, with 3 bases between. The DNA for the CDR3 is TGTGCCAGCAGCACGAACTATGGCTACACCTTC. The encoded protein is CASSTNYGYTF.

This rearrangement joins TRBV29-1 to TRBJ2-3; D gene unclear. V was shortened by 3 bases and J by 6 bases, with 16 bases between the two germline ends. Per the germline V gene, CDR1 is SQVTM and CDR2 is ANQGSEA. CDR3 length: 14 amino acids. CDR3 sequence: CSVEKGFTVDTQYF. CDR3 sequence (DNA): TGCAGCGTTGAGAAGGGATTCACAGTGGATACGCAGTATTTT.

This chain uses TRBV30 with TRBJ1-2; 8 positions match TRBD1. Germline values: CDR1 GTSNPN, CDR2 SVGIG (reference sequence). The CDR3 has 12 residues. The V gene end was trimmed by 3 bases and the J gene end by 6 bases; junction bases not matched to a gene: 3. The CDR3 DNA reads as TGTGCCTGGAGAACAGGGGGAAATGGCTACACCTTC. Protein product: CAWRTGGNGYTF.